These 10 T cell receptor beta chains were all obtained from the same sample, sequenced in a study of T cells after yellow fever vaccination. TCRdb reprocessed the 5' RACE reads with MiXCR, giving one entry per CDR3 protein. The sample carries some 340,000 distinct CDR3 sequences, approximately 4% recorded once. The sample consisted of PBMCs, taken 5 days after the yellow fever booster vaccination. All receptors derive from a man younger than 35 who received the YFV17D yellow fever vaccine.

This clonotype was observed a few times. The gene calls are TRBV21-1 and TRBJ2-7; whether TRBD1, the table's D call, matches the DNA was not checked. TRBV21-1 has pseudogene status. The CDR3 has 14 residues. This CDR3 is CASSPRPPIGEQYF. The CDR3 nucleotides are TGTGCCAGCAGCCCGCGACCCCCCATCGGCGAGCAGTACTTC.

The sample holds a few counts of this clonotype. V gene TRBV5-4 combines with J gene TRBJ2-1; D may be TRBD2 (5 bases). The CDR3 runs to 17 residues. V dropped 1 base and J dropped 1 base, with 15 bases sitting between them. Germline assignment: CDR1 SGHNT and CDR2 YYREEE (reference sequence). CDR3 in amino acids: CASSLHRGSQSYNEQFF. CDR3 nucleotides: TGTGCCAGCAGCTTGCACCGGGGATCGCAGTCCTACAATGAGCAGTTCTTC.

The J gene is TRBJ2-7, the V gene TRBV7-2, with 9 bases fitting TRBD2. Germline trimming cut 1 base from V and 2 bases from J; bases unmatched to any gene: 6. Germline V gene data show CDR1 as SGHTA and CDR2 as FQGNSA. This CDR3 is 16 amino acids long. The CDR3 nucleotides are TGTGCCAGCAGCTTAGTGGGCGGGGGGGCGGCCTACGAGCAGTACGTC. Translated, it gives CASSLVGGGAAYEQYV.

The gene calls are TRBV4-3 and TRBJ2-5; maybe TRBD1 (5 bases). The CDR3 is 14 residues long. Per germline, CDR1 LGHNA and CDR2 YSLEER. V was trimmed by 0 bases and J by 4 bases, leaving 9 bases between them. This CDR3 reads CASSQESQGETQYF. As DNA, the CDR3 is TGCGCCAGCAGCCAAGAGTCGCAGGGAGAGACCCAGTACTTC.

This clonotype has more than one count but fewer than ten. V gene TRBV15 combines with J gene TRBJ2-3; D is perhaps TRBD1 (6 bases). There are 15 residues in the CDR3. Trimming took off 3 bases at V and 3 bases at J, with 13 bases between the two ends. CDR1 and CDR2 from the germline V gene are LNHNV and YYDKDF (reference sequence). The CDR3 coding sequence is TGTGCCACCAGCAGGAACAGGGATTGGACAGATACGCAGTATTTT. It codes for CATSRNRDWTDTQYF. The full variable domain, rest sourced from reference TRBV15 and TRBJ2-3, is DAMVIQNPRYQVTQFGKPVTLSCSQTLNHNVMYWYQQKSSQAPKLLFHYYDKDFNNEADTPDNFQSRRPNTSFCFLDIRSPGLGDTAMYLCATSRNRDWTDTQYFGPGTRLTVL.

This clonotype was counted only a few times. The V gene is TRBV4-2, the J gene TRBJ1-1; TRBD1 aligns across 8 bases. The ends lost 4 bases at V and 4 bases at J; junction bases unmatched: 14. There are 17 residues in the CDR3. Germline lookup yields CDR1 LGHNA and CDR2 YNFKEQ. CDR3 sequence reads: CASSPLLGQGGGTEAFF. The CDR3 coding sequence is TGTGCCAGCAGCCCCCTTCTCGGACAGGGCGGGGGCACTGAAGCTTTCTTT.

The V call is TRBV30, the J call TRBJ2-7; TRBD2 matches 7 bases. In germline, CDR1 is GTSNPN, CDR2 SVGIG (reference sequence). The CDR3 is 13 amino acids. The V gene end was trimmed by 5 bases and the J gene end by 5 bases; junction bases not matched to a gene: 9. The DNA of the CDR3 is TGTGCCTGGGCCGGGGGGACCTTCCACGAGCAGTACTTC. It specifies CAWAGGTFHEQYF.

This clonotype was observed at least ten times. The rearrangement links TRBV7-6 to TRBJ2-1; the D gene is possibly TRBD1 (6 bases). V was pared by 1 base and J by 7 bases, with 17 bases between. Per the germline V gene, CDR1 is SGHVS and CDR2 is FNYEAQ. CDR3 length: 16 residues. The CDR3: CASSLVSGPGENEQFF. Here the CDR3 DNA reads TGTGCCAGCAGCTTAGTATCCGGGCCAGGGGAAAATGAGCAGTTCTTC.

This clonotype was seen repeatedly, ten times or more. The rearrangement links TRBV9 to TRBJ2-7; 9 bases align to TRBD1. Germline V lookup: CDR1 SGDLS, CDR2 YYNGEE. V trimming: 3 bases; J trimming: 2 bases; junction bases outside the gene matches: 3. The CDR3 extends over 14 amino acids. The CDR3 DNA follows: TGTGCCAGCAGCGCGGGACAGGGTCCCTACGAGCAGTACTTC. Its translation is CASSAGQGPYEQYF.

The DNA for the CDR3 is TGTGCCAGCAGCCCCTCTAGACTGACTAGCACAGATACGCAGTATTTT. This encodes CASSPSRLTSTDTQYF. The J gene is TRBJ2-3, the V gene TRBV11-2; D is undetermined. In germline, CDR1 is SGHAT, CDR2 FQNNGV. Trimming left V 5 bases short and J 0 bases short, with 15 bases between. CDR3 size: 16 residues.